These 3 T cell receptor beta chains originate from one sample sequenced in a study of Graves' ophthalmopathy and Graves' hyperthyroidism. RNA transcripts served as template for amplifying TCR beta CDR3 sequences. Investigators did first-round RT-PCR with HTBI primers, then second-round multiplex PCR. One entry per CDR3 protein results from TCRdb running MiXCR on the multiplex PCR reads. The sample carries 260,000 or so distinct CDR3 sequences, 45% to 55% recorded once. Material: peripheral blood. The receptors here all came from an adult man with Graves' ophthalmopathy.

Ten or more counts support this clonotype. This chain connects TRBV20-1 to TRBJ1-2; 8 bases map to TRBD1. Germline loops: CDR1 DFQATT, CDR2 SNEGSKA (reference sequence). There are 12 residues in the CDR3. Unmatched junction bases numbered 8, after V lost 6 bases and J lost 8 bases. This CDR3 is CSAPDRGYGYTF. The CDR3 DNA reads TGCAGTGCACCTGACAGGGGATACGGCTACACCTTC.

In this sample, this clonotype turned up many times. CDR3 sequence: CASSDQDSPLHF. The DNA of the CDR3 is TGTGCCAGCAGCGACCAAGATTCACCCCTCCACTTT. The rearrangement uses TRBV9 and TRBJ1-6, with D unclear. V lost 3 bases to trimming and J lost 8 bases, with 6 bases between them. There are 12 residues in the CDR3. CDR1 is SGDLS and CDR2 is YYNGEE in the germline V gene.

Ten or more counts support this clonotype. The chain is built from TRBV10-3 and TRBJ2-7; D may be TRBD1 or TRBD2 (5 bases each). Per germline, CDR1 ENHRY and CDR2 SYGVKD. V shed 6 bases and J shed 6 bases, with 21 bases lying between them. The CDR3 sequence is 15 residues long. CDR3 loop: CAISGTGPRPSEQYF. The CDR3 DNA is TGTGCCATCAGCGGCACGGGACCGAGGCCATCCGAGCAGTACTTC.